This T cell receptor beta chain was sequenced for a study of vaccination and CD4 T cells after COVID-19. The wider study: Researchers treated cells with overlapping spike peptides taken from SARS-CoV-2, HCoV-NL63, HCoV-OC43 and HCoV-229E. Study-wide results and caveats: Among reactive clones from convalescent patients, a median roughly 85% appeared only post-vaccination.

About this clonotype itself: No antigen is known for it.

V was clipped by 5 bases and J by 5 bases; unmatched bases: 2. The CDR3 has 15 amino acids. Germline V CDR1 and CDR2: SGHVS, FNYEAQ. Cultured CD4+ T-cell DNA underwent Oncomine TCR Beta short-read sequencing. TCRdb ran MiXCR on the PCR reads and lists one entry per CDR3 protein. The table has fewer than 8,500 distinct CDR3 sequences, under 45% seen once. Treatment of the sample: approximately 11-day PBMC culture with coronavirus spike peptide pools or control peptides (ViraFEST assay). Ahead of the COVID-19 pandemic (2011-2018), the CD4+ T cells of the unexposed donor were collected. V gene TRBV7-6 combines with J gene TRBJ2-2, with TRBD2 matching over 13 bases. This sequence was found in a human donor in good health. Sequenced input: CD4+ T cells from blood, cultured in vitro. CDR3 amino acids: CASSRTSGGTGELFF. The CDR3 DNA reads as TGTGCCAGCAGCCGGACTAGCGGGGGAACCGGGGAGCTGTTTTTT.